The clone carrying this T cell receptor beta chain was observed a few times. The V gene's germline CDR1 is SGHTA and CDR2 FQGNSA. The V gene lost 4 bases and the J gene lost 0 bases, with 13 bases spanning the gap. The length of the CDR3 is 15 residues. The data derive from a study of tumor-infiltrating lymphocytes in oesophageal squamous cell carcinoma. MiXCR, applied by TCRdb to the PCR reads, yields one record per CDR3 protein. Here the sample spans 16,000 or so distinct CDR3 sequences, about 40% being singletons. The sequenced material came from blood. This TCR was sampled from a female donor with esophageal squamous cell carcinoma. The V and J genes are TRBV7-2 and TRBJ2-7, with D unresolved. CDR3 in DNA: TGTGCCAGCAGCTCATCTGTCGATCCCTCCTACGAGCAGTACTTC. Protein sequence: CASSSSVDPSYEQYF.